The text below deals with one T cell receptor beta chain. Its antigen is undetermined. This sample is part of a study of cytomegalovirus exposure and HLA in healthy donors. The study's findings and limits: A later analysis linked 16,951 TCR beta sequences to HLA alleles at 0.05 false discovery rate. Exclusion as indistinguishable affected some V segments, including TRBV6-2 and TRBV6-3. A later analysis reported that several of the most significant clusters appeared to be linked to common viral pathogens, among them Epstein-Barr virus.

The V end lost 0 bases, the J end lost 7 bases, and 16 bases lay between the germline ends. CDR3 length: 16 amino acids. CDR1 and CDR2 from the germline V gene are MGHRA and YSYEKL. The PCR ran on 60 Vbeta and 13 Jbeta primers. Clones were sequenced by immunoSEQ multiplex PCR, and TCRdb holds only the in-frame ones, with some missing. The data hold roughly 93,000 clones, with around 78% observed a single time. Input material: PBMCs. The receptor was derived from a man aged 25 to 40 in good health and CMV-seronegative. The rearrangement links TRBV4-1 to TRBJ2-1; no firm D call. CDR3 nucleotides: TGCGCCAGCAGCCAAGAGTGGGTCAGTAGCTCGAATGAGCAGTTCTTC. Translating gives CASSQEWVSSSNEQFF.